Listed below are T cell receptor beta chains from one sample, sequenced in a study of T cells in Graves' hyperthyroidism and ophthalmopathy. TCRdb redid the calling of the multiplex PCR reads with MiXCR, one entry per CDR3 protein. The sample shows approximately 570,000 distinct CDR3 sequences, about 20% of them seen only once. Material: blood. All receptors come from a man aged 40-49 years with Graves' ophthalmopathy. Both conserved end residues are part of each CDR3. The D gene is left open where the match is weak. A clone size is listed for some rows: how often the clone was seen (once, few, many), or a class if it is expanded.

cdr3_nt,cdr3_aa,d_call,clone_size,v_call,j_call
TGTGCCAGCGGGACAGGGTTCTCACCCCTCCACTTT,CASGTGFSPLHF,TRBD1,NA,TRBV28,TRBJ1-6
TGCGCCAGCAGCACCGGACAGGAGTCCTTTACCTATGGCTACACCTTC,CASSTGQESFTYGYTF,TRBD1,NA,TRBV5-1,TRBJ1-2
TGCGCCAGCAGCTTGGGTCCTTCAATCACAGGGGCCAACGTCCTGACTTTC,CASSLGPSITGANVLTF,NA,many,TRBV5-1,TRBJ2-6
TGTGCCAGCATCCTAGCGGGAGCGACCGGAAATAATGAAAAACTGTTTTTT,CASILAGATGNNEKLFF,NA,many,TRBV28,TRBJ1-4
TGTGCCACCAGCAGAGCCCGGGAGGGGCCCTACAATGAGCAGTTCTTC,CATSRAREGPYNEQFF,TRBD2,once,TRBV15,TRBJ2-1
TGCGCCAGCAGCTTGGAAGTACGGCGGGCAACCACCGGGGAGCTGTTTTTT,CASSLEVRRATTGELFF,NA,many,TRBV5-1,TRBJ2-2
TGTGCCAGCAGTTCACACGAATTAGGGTACAATGAGCAGTTCTTC,CASSSHELGYNEQFF,NA,NA,TRBV27,TRBJ2-1
TGTGCCAGCAGACTCGGACAGGGGTCCTACGAGCAGTACTTC,CASRLGQGSYEQYF,TRBD1,many,TRBV7-9,TRBJ2-7
TGTGCCAGCAGCACCGGACTAGCGGGCATCCAAGAGACCCAGTACTTC,CASSTGLAGIQETQYF,TRBD2,many,TRBV11-3,TRBJ2-5
TGTGCCAGCAGCTTAATTGGGACAGGGGACTACGAGCAGTACTTC,CASSLIGTGDYEQYF,TRBD1,few,TRBV7-3,TRBJ2-7
TGTGCCTGGAGTACACCGGACAGGGTAGGGCCCCAGCATTTT,CAWSTPDRVGPQHF,TRBD1,NA,TRBV30,TRBJ1-5
TGTGCCAGCAGCTCACACGGGGCATCGACAGATACGCAGTATTTT,CASSSHGASTDTQYF,NA,many,TRBV28,TRBJ2-3
TGTGCCATCAGTAAAGGACGCGGGAGAACTGAAGCTTTCTTT,CAISKGRGRTEAFF,NA,few,TRBV10-3,TRBJ1-1
TGCAGTGCTAGAGATGGCAGGGCCGGGGGCCCCCAAGAGACCCAGTACTTC,CSARDGRAGGPQETQYF,NA,many,TRBV20-1,TRBJ2-5
TGTGCCAGCAGCCCCGCGGACAGGGGCACAGATACGCAGTATTTT,CASSPADRGTDTQYF,TRBD1,many,TRBV12-3/TRBV12-4,TRBJ2-3
TGCGCCAGCAGCCAAGATCCCGGTCCCGACACTGAAGCTTTCTTT,CASSQDPGPDTEAFF,NA,few,TRBV4-1,TRBJ1-1
TGTGCCAGCAGTCCTGGGGGTTTTGGCTACACCTTC,CASSPGGFGYTF,NA,few,TRBV6-1,TRBJ1-2
TGTGCCATCACCCCGGACCTTAGCTCCTACAATGAGCAGTTCTTC,CAITPDLSSYNEQFF,NA,few,TRBV10-3,TRBJ2-1
TGTGCCAGCAGAAGGGACAGGGGTTTCACTAATGAAAAACTGTTTTTT,CASRRDRGFTNEKLFF,TRBD1,few,TRBV28,TRBJ1-4
TGTGCTCTAGGGGAAACTAATGAAAAACTGTTTTTT,CALGETNEKLFF,NA,few,TRBV30,TRBJ1-4
TGTGCCAGCAGACAGGGTCCCAATGAGCAGTTCTTC,CASRQGPNEQFF,NA,NA,TRBV28,TRBJ2-1
TGTGCCAGCAAATTATCACAGGGGGCGCGAGTGAAAGCTTTCTTT,CASKLSQGARVKAFF,TRBD1,many,TRBV3-1,TRBJ1-1
TGCGCCAGCAGTGATAGCGGGAGTAGGGAAAATGAGCAGTTCTTC,CASSDSGSRENEQFF,TRBD2,many,TRBV5-1,TRBJ2-1
TGCGCCAGCAGCCAAGTGTTTGACCAAGAGACCCAGTACTTC,CASSQVFDQETQYF,NA,NA,TRBV4-3,TRBJ2-5
TGTGCCATCAGTGAGTCGGGGTCACCCCTCCACTTT,CAISESGSPLHF,NA,NA,TRBV10-3,TRBJ1-6
TGCAGTGTTAGTAGCGGGACGGGAGTTGGGGAGACCCAGTACTTC,CSVSSGTGVGETQYF,TRBD2,many,TRBV20-1,TRBJ2-5
TGCGCCAGCAGCCCCACCGGGACAGACTATGGCTACACCTTC,CASSPTGTDYGYTF,TRBD1,few,TRBV4-1,TRBJ1-2
TGTGCCAGTAGTATGTCGATGGAAAGGGTCTTCTATGGCTACACCTTC,CASSMSMERVFYGYTF,NA,NA,TRBV19,TRBJ1-2
TGTGCCAGCAGCCCCCGGGGCATTAGCAATCAGCCCCAGCATTTT,CASSPRGISNQPQHF,NA,many,TRBV3-1,TRBJ1-5
TGCGCCAGCAGCTTGGGCCATTCTGTATACGAGCAGTACTTC,CASSLGHSVYEQYF,NA,NA,TRBV5-1,TRBJ2-7
TGTGCCAGCGCAATCCGGACGACTAGTGGGAATCAGCCCCAGCATTTT,CASAIRTTSGNQPQHF,NA,many,TRBV27,TRBJ1-5
TGTGCCAGTACCAGACGGACAACTTCCTACGAGCAGTACTTC,CASTRRTTSYEQYF,NA,NA,TRBV2,TRBJ2-7
TGCGCCAGCAGCTTTCGGCCTAACCTGCCGGGACAGGTTAATGGCTACACCTTC,CASSFRPNLPGQVNGYTF,TRBD1,few,TRBV5-1,TRBJ1-2
TGTGCCAGCATCGAGGGGGCGGATTCCTACAATGAGCAGTTCTTC,CASIEGADSYNEQFF,TRBD1,many,TRBV2,TRBJ2-1
TGTGCCGCCAGGACAGGGGGCGAAAAACTGTTTTTT,CAARTGGEKLFF,TRBD1,NA,TRBV10-3,TRBJ1-4
TGTGCCAGCAGTCCCCTTGGGCCCAACTACAATGAGCAGTTCTTC,CASSPLGPNYNEQFF,NA,many,TRBV28,TRBJ2-1
TGTGCCAGCAGTTTACGACAGTTTACCTCTGGGGCCAACGTCCTGACTTTC,CASSLRQFTSGANVLTF,NA,few,TRBV12-3/TRBV12-4,TRBJ2-6
TGCAGTGCTATGGGACTCCTTCGGAACGAGCAGTACTTC,CSAMGLLRNEQYF,NA,NA,TRBV20-1,TRBJ2-7
TGTGCCAGCAAGTCGACCAACGCTGGCAATCAGCCCCAGCATTTT,CASKSTNAGNQPQHF,NA,NA,TRBV27,TRBJ1-5
TGCGCCAGCAGCTTGGGAAGCCCCGGGGAGCTGTTTTTT,CASSLGSPGELFF,NA,few,TRBV5-1,TRBJ2-2
TGTGCCAGCAGTTTAGGCACGCATAACCAAGAGACCCAGTACTTC,CASSLGTHNQETQYF,NA,many,TRBV12-3/TRBV12-4,TRBJ2-5